Below, 16 T cell receptor beta chains from the same sample are listed, as sequenced in a study of graft-versus-host responses after intestinal transplantation (dated by TCRdb to the early 2020s). To prepare the library, the immunoSEQ multiplex PCR assay was applied. TCRdb retrieved this table from immuneACCESS and kept in-frame rearrangements only. Not all clones are present; in checked studies, unresolved V genes account for under half, and no reason is known for the remainder. Within this sample are around 100,000 clones, with more than 75% of them counted one time only. The ten largest make up about 0.9% of the sample. What the time point label conveys for this sample: cells obtained before transplantation from donor or recipient. These receptors' targets are unknown. Material: unstimulated CD4+ T cells sorted from spleen or lymph node cells, obtained before transplant. These receptor sequences come from a human donor who was the organ donor for an intestinal transplant.

The J gene is TRBJ2-2, the V gene TRBV5-6; 10 bases are a match to TRBD2. This CDR3 is 17 amino acids long. V lost 0 bases to trimming and J lost 7 bases; unmatched junction nucleotides: 9. The germline CDR1 and CDR2 sequences are SGHDT and YYEEEE. CDR3 DNA: TGTGCCAGCAGCTTGGAACCTGATAGCGGGGGGCGCGGGGAGCTGTTTTTT. Translation: CASSLEPDSGGRGELFF.

As concerns this clone: The same CDR3 is also encoded by other DNA sequences in this sample. V gene TRBV5-1 combines with J gene TRBJ2-5; no clear D gene. This CDR3 contains 17 residues. Germline loops: CDR1 SGHRS, CDR2 YFSETQ. V lost 3 bases, J lost 1 base, and 19 bases lay in between. Here the CDR3 reads CASSWGSRADPQETQYF. The CDR3 DNA reads TGCGCCAGCAGCTGGGGATCCCGGGCCGACCCCCAAGAGACCCAGTACTTC.

This clone showed up just a few times. The chain links TRBV28 to TRBJ1-2, with a weak D call TRBD1 (5 bases). CDR3 length equals 15 residues. V dropped 6 bases and J dropped 2 bases, with 16 bases sitting between them. Germline CDR1 and CDR2: MDHEN and SYDVKM. CDR3 coding DNA: TGTGCCAGCAGCCGTTGGGCAGGGATGAACTATGGCTACACCTTC. Protein sequence: CASSRWAGMNYGYTF.

This clone was seen a single time. This rearrangement joins TRBV27 to TRBJ2-7; a possible D gene is TRBD2 (6 bases). V lost 10 bases, J lost 3 bases, and 19 bases lay in between. The CDR3 sequence is 14 residues long. Germline CDR1 and CDR2: MNHEY and SMNVEV (reference sequence). The CDR3: CAIPPSGVGYEQYF. In DNA form, the CDR3 reads TGTGCCATCCCCCCTTCGGGGGTAGGCTACGAGCAGTACTTC.

This chain uses TRBV5-1 with TRBJ2-2; D unclear. The CDR3 loop spans 16 amino acids. Trimming shortened V by 2 bases and J by 1 base, and 12 bases separated the two germline ends. Germline V CDR1 and CDR2: SGHRS, YFSETQ. CDR3 sequence (DNA): TGCGCCAGCAGCTTTTTGGGGAACCTGAACACCGGGGAGCTGTTTTTT. Translated, it gives CASSFLGNLNTGELFF. The full variable domain, its missing parts supplied by reference TRBV5-1 and TRBJ2-2, is KAGVTQTPRYLIKTRGQQVTLSCSPISGHRSVSWYQQTPGQGLQFLFEYFSETQRNKGNFPGRFSGRQFSNSRSEMNVSTLELGDSALYLCASSFLGNLNTGELFFGEGSRLTVL.

J is TRBJ1-3 and V is TRBV30; D perhaps matches TRBD1 (5 bases). Trimming cost V 5 bases and J 0 bases, with 14 bases left between them. The CDR3 is made up of 15 amino acids. Germline-derived CDR1 and CDR2 are GTSNPN and SVGIG (reference sequence). CDR3 residues: CAWARGYSSGNTIYF. Here the CDR3 DNA reads TGTGCCTGGGCCCGGGGGTATAGCTCTGGAAACACCATATATTTT.

The genes are TRBV6-1 and TRBJ2-5, with TRBD1 matching over 9 bases. The J call may be in error: the DNA end matches TRBJ2-7 better. The CDR3 is made up of 14 amino acids. Germline values: CDR1 MNHNS, CDR2 SASEGT. The CDR3 loop reads CASRQGARAYEQYF. In nucleotides, the CDR3 is TGTGCCAGCAGACAGGGGGCTCGCGCCTACGAGCAGTACTTC.

This clone was observed once. The V gene is TRBV5-1, the J gene TRBJ2-7, with 13 nucleotides matching TRBD2. The CDR3 loop spans 16 amino acids. Germline V gene lookup returns CDR1 SGHRS and CDR2 YFSETQ. V shed 4 bases, J shed 4 bases, and the junction held 8 bases outside the gene matches. This CDR3 is CASSRWTSGGPYEQYF. The DNA for the CDR3 is TGCGCCAGCAGCAGGTGGACTAGCGGGGGCCCATACGAGCAGTACTTC.

This chain links TRBV27 with TRBJ2-2; D not certain. Trimming shortened V by 5 bases and J by 4 bases, and 17 bases separated the two germline ends. Germline V lookup: CDR1 MNHEY, CDR2 SMNVEV (reference sequence). CDR3 size: 16 residues. The CDR3 coding sequence is TGTGCCAGCAGTAGCCCGTTGCGAGGTCCCACCGGGGAGCTGTTTTTT. This translates into CASSSPLRGPTGELFF.

This clone was recorded only once. V gene TRBV19 combines with J gene TRBJ2-3; D is perhaps TRBD1 or TRBD2 (5 bases each). CDR3 length: 14 amino acids. Trimming pared 6 bases from V and 4 bases from J, leaving 14 bases between. Germline-derived CDR1 and CDR2 are LNHDA and SQIVND (reference sequence). The CDR3 nucleotides are TGTGCCAGTAGCTGGGACCTGGCGGCAGATACGCAGTATTTT. It translates to CASSWDLAADTQYF.

V gene TRBV29-1 combines with J gene TRBJ1-1; no clear D gene. This CDR3 is built from 15 residues. The germline CDR1 and CDR2 sequences are SQVTM and ANQGSEA. V dropped 0 bases and J dropped 0 bases, with 11 bases sitting between them. CDR3: CSVEDSGRLNTEAFF. The CDR3 DNA follows: TGCAGCGTTGAAGATTCGGGCAGGTTGAACACTGAAGCTTTCTTT. The full variable domain, in which reference TRBV29-1 and TRBJ1-1 provide the parts outside the CDR3, is SAVISQKPSRDICQRGTSLTIQCQVDSQVTMMFWYRQQPGQSLTLIATANQGSEATYESGFVIDKFPISRPNLTFSTLTVSNMSPEDSSIYLCSVEDSGRLNTEAFFGQGTRLTVV.

The J gene is TRBJ2-3, the V gene TRBV30; 9 nucleotides line up with TRBD2. The CDR3 length is 16 residues. CDR1 and CDR2 from the germline V gene are GTSNPN and SVGIG (reference sequence). The trim removed 2 bases at V and 2 bases at J, leaving 8 bases unmatched. CDR3 DNA: TGTGCCTGGAGTAAGGGACTAGCCGTCCCCACAGATACGCAGTATTTT. Translating it yields CAWSKGLAVPTDTQYF.

The chain is built from TRBV19 and TRBJ2-7; D is unresolved. Deletions cut 0 bases from V and 4 bases from J, with 7 bases between. The V gene's germline CDR1 is LNHDA and CDR2 SQIVND (reference sequence). The CDR3 has 13 residues. The CDR3 sequence: CASSIDGKYEQYF. As DNA, the CDR3 is TGTGCCAGTAGTATAGATGGCAAGTACGAGCAGTACTTC.

This clone appeared once. The chain employs TRBV4-2 and TRBJ1-5; no firm D call. Deletions cut 1 base from V and 2 bases from J, with 9 bases between. Germline V CDR1 and CDR2: LGHNA, YNFKEQ. The CDR3 is made up of 15 amino acids. For the CDR3, the DNA is TGTGCCAGCAGCCAAGTTGAAGGCCGCAATCAGCCCCAGCATTTT. Its protein is CASSQVEGRNQPQHF.

This chain uses TRBV30 with TRBJ2-1; possible D gene TRBD1, 7 bases. The CDR3 runs to 15 residues. V lost 1 base, J lost 8 bases, and 18 bases lay in between. CDR1 is GTSNPN, CDR2 SVGIG, per germline (reference sequence). This chain's CDR3 is CAWSGQGLEFYEQFF. In nucleotides, the CDR3 is TGTGCCTGGAGTGGACAGGGACTTGAGTTCTATGAGCAGTTCTTC.

V is TRBV28 and J is TRBJ2-2; D remains unclear. Between the trimmed V and J ends, which lost 3 bases and 0 bases, there was a span of 11 bases. The CDR3 covers 16 residues. Germline V gives CDR1 MDHEN, CDR2 SYDVKM. The CDR3 here is CASSFVQAANTGELFF. The CDR3, as DNA: TGTGCCAGCAGTTTTGTTCAGGCCGCGAACACCGGGGAGCTGTTTTTT.